These 11 T cell receptor beta chains share one sample of origin, sequenced in a study of T cells expressing NK-cell markers (dated by TCRdb to between 2020 and 2021). Library prep was done by 5' RACE. Sequencing used an Illumina HiSeq 2000. TCRdb reprocessed the reads, and each CDR3 protein sequence is entered once, without DNA. The table for this sample shows more than 90,000 distinct CDR3 sequences. The top ten constitute around 20% of the sample. Sequencing was performed on blood T cells: a sorted CD56 or NKG2C T cell subset, CD4+ or CD8+ T cells, or bulk PBMC T cells (not recorded which). These receptors originate from a woman aged 18 to 75 in good health.

The chain uses TRBV7-9 and TRBJ2-7; TCRdb outputs TRBD1, but without DNA this stays unchecked. This CDR3 is 15 amino acids long. Germline V gene data show CDR1 as SEHNR and CDR2 as FQNEAQ (reference sequence). The CDR3 spells CASSFVAGESYEQYF.

This clonotype registers medium-sized by frequency. The V call is TRBV6-2 or TRBV6-3, the J call TRBJ1-4. This CDR3 has 15 residues. From germline, CDR1 is MNHEY and CDR2 SVGEGT. CDR3 amino acids: CASSSVIQGGEKLFF.

The chain has TRBV4-2 and TRBJ2-1; TCRdb's D call of TRBD2 is untestable without DNA. The CDR3 is 17 residues long. Germline assignment: CDR1 LGHNA and CDR2 YNFKEQ. CDR3 loop: CASSQDDPGLAYNEQFF.

V usage is TRBV6-1 and J usage is TRBJ2-7; the TCRdb D gene call, TRBD2, has no DNA to confirm it. The CDR3 extends over 15 amino acids. CDR1 is MNHNS and CDR2 is SASEGT in the germline V gene. The CDR3 loop is CASSLTSGTSYEQYF.

The chain joins TRBV12-3 or TRBV12-4 to TRBJ2-1; the D call of TRBD1 rests on TCRdb alone, since no DNA is present to check it. The CDR3 has 14 amino acids. The CDR3 reads CASSPRPGDNEQFF.

The CDR3 loop reads CASSSSSASSYNEQFF. The V call is TRBV5-1, the J call TRBJ2-1; checking the TCRdb D call of TRBD2 is not possible without DNA. The CDR3 extends over 16 amino acids. Germline lookup yields CDR1 SGHRS and CDR2 YFSETQ.

V usage is TRBV28 and J usage is TRBJ2-3; the D gene TCRdb calls, TRBD1, cannot be checked with no DNA. This CDR3 contains 15 residues. Germline V gene lookup returns CDR1 MDHEN and CDR2 SYDVKM. This CDR3 reads CASSLRGLTRGTQYF.

This chain links TRBV29-1 with TRBJ2-1; the D call from TCRdb, TRBD2, cannot be confirmed without DNA. Germline V gene sequence: CDR1 SQVTM, CDR2 ANQGSEA. The CDR3 totals 14 residues. CDR3 in amino acids: CSVAAGDLYNEQFF.

V usage is TRBV7-2 and J usage is TRBJ2-1. The CDR3 is 16 amino acids. Per germline, CDR1 SGHTA and CDR2 FQGNSA. Here the CDR3 reads CASSLDAGAHYNEQFF.

The CDR3 is CSVADFTWNTGELFF. The V and J genes are TRBV29-1 and TRBJ2-2. Germline V gene lookup returns CDR1 SQVTM and CDR2 ANQGSEA. The CDR3 extends over 15 amino acids.

The gene calls are TRBV7-6 and TRBJ2-2. CDR3 length equals 14 residues. Germline V CDR1 and CDR2: SGHVS, FNYEAQ. Here the CDR3 reads CASSLLANTGELFF.